The clone carrying this TCR beta chain was seen only a few times. What it binds is not known. The CDR3 runs 16 residues. Germline CDR1 is SGHRS and CDR2 is YFSETQ. Germline trimming cut 4 bases from V and 3 bases from J; bases unmatched to any gene: 8. Regarding time point: persistent/refractory GD, antithyroid drugs over 5 years with positive TRAb. Scientists built the TCR library using RNA that was extracted from PBMCs. This entry comes from a study of regulatory T cells in long-lasting Graves disease. Overall study results and limits: There were preferences for TRBV28, TRBJ1-2 and TRBJ2-5 in persistent disease. Patients with persistent disease shared 2,741 public clonotypes, outpacing the 966 shared by new patients.

With iRepertoire HTBI primers and Arm-PCR of CDR3 regions, TCR beta libraries were built. TCRdb used MiXCR to reprocess the multiplex PCR reads, holding one entry per CDR3 protein. The table lists 400,000 to 500,000 distinct CDR3 sequences, 21% of them singletons. The rearrangement joins TRBV5-1 to TRBJ2-3, with 10 positions matching TRBD1. The sample consisted of peripheral blood mononuclear cells (PBMCs), taken when the disease was refractory, from a patient treated with antithyroid drugs. This clonotype originated in a female donor with Graves disease. The CDR3 DNA follows: TGCGCCAGCAGCGGCGGGACAGGGGCGTCGACAGATACGCAGTATTTT. Translating it yields CASSGGTGASTDTQYF. Complete variable domain (other parts from reference TRBV5-1 and TRBJ2-3): KAGVTQTPRYLIKTRGQQVTLSCSPISGHRSVSWYQQTPGQGLQFLFEYFSETQRNKGNFPGRFSGRQFSNSRSEMNVSTLELGDSALYLCASSGGTGASTDTQYFGPGTRLTVL.